The T cell receptor beta chain under discussion was sequenced for a study of T-cell reconstitution after alpha-beta-depleted transplantation in children. This sample's TCRbeta library carried unique molecular identifier barcodes. TCRdb itself ran the PCR reads through MiXCR, one entry per CDR3 protein. The sample has just under 550,000 distinct CDR3 sequences; approximately 16% are singletons. Germline V CDR1 and CDR2: SGHRS, YFSETQ. V was clipped by 0 bases and J by 11 bases; unmatched bases: 4. The CDR3 extends over 12 amino acids. This clonotype was seen only a few times. The receptor comes from a human donor who donated a stem cell graft to a child with acute lymphoblastic leukemia. The genes are TRBV5-1 and TRBJ1-1; TRBD1 agrees at 7 bases. Sequencing used PBMCs from the stem cell graft donor, obtained from the stem cell graft. In DNA form, the CDR3 reads TGCGCCAGCAGCTTGGGACAGGGCCCCGCTTTCTTT. This gives the protein CASSLGQGPAFF.